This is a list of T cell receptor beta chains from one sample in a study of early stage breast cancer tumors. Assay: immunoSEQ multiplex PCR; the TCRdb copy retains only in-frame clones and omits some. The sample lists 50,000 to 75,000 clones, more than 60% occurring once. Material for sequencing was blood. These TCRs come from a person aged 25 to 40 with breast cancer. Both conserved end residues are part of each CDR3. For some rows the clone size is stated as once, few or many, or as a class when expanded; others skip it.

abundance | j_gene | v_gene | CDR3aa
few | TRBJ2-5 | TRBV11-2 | CASSWGETQYF
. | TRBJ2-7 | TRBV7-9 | CASSLNIAGSYEQYF
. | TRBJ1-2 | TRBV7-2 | CASSGTLRDISRYTF
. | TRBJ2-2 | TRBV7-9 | CASRPSTASVGRNTGELFF
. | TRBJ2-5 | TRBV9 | CASSPTGDRGATQYF
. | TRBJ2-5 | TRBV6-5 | CASRRTGALQETQYF
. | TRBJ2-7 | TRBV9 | CASSVGTGNTQYF
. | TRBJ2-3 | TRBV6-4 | CASSDAGGTDTQYF
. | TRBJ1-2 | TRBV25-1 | CASSELDRGGYTF
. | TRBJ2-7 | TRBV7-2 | CASSFLPGLAEIYEQYF
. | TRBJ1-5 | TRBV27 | CASSLGTLHQPQHF
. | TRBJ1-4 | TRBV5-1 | CASSLDASRNEKLFF
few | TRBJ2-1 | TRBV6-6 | CASSYPPHGYNEQFF
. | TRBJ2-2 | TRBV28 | CASSSLLLGKAGELFF
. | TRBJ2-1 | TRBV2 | CASRRSKVGGEQFF
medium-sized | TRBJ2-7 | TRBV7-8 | CASSLYQGPSWEQYF
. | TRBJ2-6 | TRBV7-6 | CASSLAQGAISGANVLTF
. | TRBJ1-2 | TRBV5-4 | CASSFPLGGRGYTF
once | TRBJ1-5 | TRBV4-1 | CASSQGAVAGALNSNQPQHF
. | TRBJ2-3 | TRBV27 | CASSLWQHTDTQYF
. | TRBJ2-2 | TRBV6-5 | CASSYGGATGELFF
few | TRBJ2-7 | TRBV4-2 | CASSQDTRGTSEYEQYF
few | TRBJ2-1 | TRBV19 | CASTTDFNNEQFF
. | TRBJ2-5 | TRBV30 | CAWKPGQGVAETQYF
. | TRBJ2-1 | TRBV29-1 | CSVRSGSGRKDEQFF
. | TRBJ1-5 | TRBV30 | CAWGLSSNQPQHF
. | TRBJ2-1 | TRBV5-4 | CASSTDSPAYNEQFF
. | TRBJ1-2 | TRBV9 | CASSVGGTGGPYGYTF
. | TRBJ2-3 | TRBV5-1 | CASSPYGLAGTDTQYF
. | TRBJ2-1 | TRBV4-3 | CASSQRGAYNEQFF
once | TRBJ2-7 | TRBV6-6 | CASSLGGTTGFYEQYF
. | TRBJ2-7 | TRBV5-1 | CASSLEVGGLDEQYF
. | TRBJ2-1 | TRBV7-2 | CASSPGTSGMGLHDEQFF
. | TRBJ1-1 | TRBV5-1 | CASSEYGVTEAFF
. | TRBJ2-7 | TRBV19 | CASIQQAGGPYEQYF
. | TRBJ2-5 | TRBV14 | CASSQNIGETQYF
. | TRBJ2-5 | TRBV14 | CASSPSLVGGETQYF
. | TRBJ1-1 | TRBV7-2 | CASSFSRTTEAFF
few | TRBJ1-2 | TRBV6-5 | CASSLGADGGYTF
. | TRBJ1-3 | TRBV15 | CATSREVPGSGNTIYF
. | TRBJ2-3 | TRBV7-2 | CAILPYGRAIYF
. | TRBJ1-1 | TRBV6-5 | CASSYSEAGRLEAFF
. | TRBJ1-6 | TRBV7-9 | CASSPLSELNSPLHF
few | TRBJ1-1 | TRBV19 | CASTLIGNTEAFF
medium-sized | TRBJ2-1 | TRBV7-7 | CASSLNQGHEQFF